Below are 8 T cell receptor beta chains sequenced from a single sample in a study of cytomegalovirus exposure and HLA in healthy donors. The PCR had 60 Vbeta and 13 Jbeta primers. This table comes from immunoSEQ multiplex PCR, and its TCRdb copy is limited to in-frame clones, with some not included. This sample's table reports 29,000 or so clones. Sequencing was done on a sample of PBMCs. Receptors were obtained from a young man in good health and CMV-seronegative.

The V gene is TRBV5-1, the J gene TRBJ1-2; TRBD1 agrees at 7 bases. V gave up 2 bases and J gave up 6 bases; unmatched junction bases: 7. Germline V lookup: CDR1 SGHRS, CDR2 YFSETQ. CDR3 length: 14 residues. This CDR3 reads CASSLLTGSDGYTF. For the CDR3, the DNA is TGCGCCAGCAGCTTATTGACAGGGTCAGATGGCTACACCTTC.

CDR3 nucleotide sequence: TGTGCCAGCAGATCCGAGGGAGGCCATCTAGCCAAAAACATTCAGTACTTC. Amino acid sequence: CASRSEGGHLAKNIQYF. This sequence joins TRBV5-8 and TRBJ2-4, with D maybe TRBD2 (6 bases). Trimming shortened V by 5 bases and J by 0 bases, and 18 bases separated the two germline ends. This CDR3 spans 17 amino acids. Germline V CDR1 and CDR2: SGHTS, YDEGEE.

The V gene is TRBV27, the J gene TRBJ2-7; TRBD1 might be the D (6 bases). The germline CDR1 and CDR2 sequences are MNHEY and SMNVEV (reference sequence). V dropped 6 bases and J dropped 2 bases, with 23 bases sitting between them. The CDR3 sequence is 17 residues long. CDR3 bases: TGTGCCAGCAGCCGCCTCCACTCGGACAGCGGCCCCTACGAGCAGTACTTC. Translated, it gives CASSRLHSDSGPYEQYF.

The CDR3 DNA follows: TGTGCCAGCGGGAGGAACGAGCAGTACTTC. Protein sequence: CASGRNEQYF. This chain joins TRBV28 and TRBJ2-7; D might be TRBD2 (6 bases). V gave up 8 bases and J gave up 5 bases, with 7 bases separating them. The CDR3 has 10 residues. Germline CDR1 and CDR2: MDHEN and SYDVKM.

The gene calls are TRBV7-9 and TRBJ2-7, with D perhaps TRBD2 (6 bases). The CDR3 consists of 15 residues. The V and J ends lost 1 base and 5 bases respectively, with 15 bases between them. Germline-derived CDR1 and CDR2 are SEHNR and FQNEAQ (reference sequence). In DNA, the CDR3 is TGTGCCAGCAGCTTAGACCGGGGACGGGAGAACGAGCAGTACTTC. Amino acid sequence: CASSLDRGRENEQYF.

V gene TRBV25-1 combines with J gene TRBJ1-5, with 7 bases that match TRBD1. The trim removed 2 bases at V and 4 bases at J, leaving 5 bases unmatched. The germline V gene encodes CDR1 MGHDK and CDR2 SYGVNS. The CDR3 contains 15 residues. The CDR3 DNA follows: TGTGCCAGCAGTGAAGACAGGGACGGTAATCAGCCCCAGCATTTT. Translation: CASSEDRDGNQPQHF.

This chain connects TRBV5-5 to TRBJ2-7; unclear D gene. The V and J ends lost 1 base and 3 bases respectively, with 8 bases between them. The CDR3 sequence is 13 residues long. Germline assignment: CDR1 SGHKS and CDR2 YYEKEE (reference sequence). CDR3: CASSLSPLYEQYF. CDR3 DNA: TGTGCCAGCAGCTTGTCCCCCCTCTACGAGCAGTACTTC. The entire variable domain, with the rest obtained from reference TRBV5-5 and TRBJ2-7, is as follows: DAGVTQSPTHLIKTRGQQVTLRCSPISGHKSVSWYQQVLGQGPQFIFQYYEKEERGRGNFPDRFSARQFPNYSSELNVNALLLGDSALYLCASSLSPLYEQYFGPGTRLTVT.

This chain joins TRBV6-1 and TRBJ1-4; TRBD1 aligns across 10 bases. Germline assignment: CDR1 MNHNS and CDR2 SASEGT. The CDR3 contains 15 residues. V lost 10 bases and J lost 7; bases outside the gene matches: 12. In nucleotides, the CDR3 is TGTGCCACCAAGACAGGGGGCGCCGGGGGTGAAAAACTGTTTTTT. Its translation: CATKTGGAGGEKLFF.